The rows below give T cell receptor beta chains drawn from one sample of a study of shared clonotypes between healthy human individuals. TCRdb's table, derived via immunoSEQ multiplex PCR, lists solely in-frame clones and lacks some. The data contain about 1.5 million clones, 96% of them singletons. Sequences were obtained from naive CD4+ T cells sorted from blood. The receptors originated from a man aged 30-40 years in good health. CDR3s include the opening cysteine and the closing phenylalanine or tryptophan. D genes are given only for firm matches. Only part of the rows carry a size: once, few, many, or a class if the clone is expanded.

d_call: NA; j_call: TRBJ2-3; clone_size: NA; v_call: TRBV7-3; cdr3_nt: TGTGCCAGCAGCCGCGGTGGGGGTCCCGCAGATACGCAGTATTTT; cdr3_aa: CASSRGGGPADTQYF
d_call: NA; j_call: TRBJ2-1; clone_size: once; v_call: TRBV5-5; cdr3_nt: TGTGCCAGCAGCCCGCAGGGGGGCCAAGTCGATGAGCAGTTCTTC; cdr3_aa: CASSPQGGQVDEQFF
d_call: NA; j_call: TRBJ2-2; clone_size: NA; v_call: TRBV6-5; cdr3_nt: TGTGCCTCGGGTAGGCGGTTCGGGGAGCTGTTTTTT; cdr3_aa: CASGRRFGELFF
d_call: NA; j_call: TRBJ1-4; clone_size: NA; v_call: TRBV28; cdr3_nt: TGTGCCAGCACCGTGACAGAAAATGAAAAACTGTTTTTT; cdr3_aa: CASTVTENEKLFF
d_call: TRBD1; j_call: TRBJ1-1; clone_size: NA; v_call: TRBV27; cdr3_nt: TGTGCCAGCAGTCCCCTTTTGACAGGGTTGAACACTGAAGCTTTCTTT; cdr3_aa: CASSPLLTGLNTEAFF
d_call: NA; j_call: TRBJ1-2; clone_size: NA; v_call: TRBV19; cdr3_nt: TGTGCCAGTAGGGGGGGACCACTGTTGTCTTCTGGCTACACCTTC; cdr3_aa: CASRGGPLLSSGYTF
d_call: NA; j_call: TRBJ2-7; clone_size: NA; v_call: TRBV6-6; cdr3_nt: TGTGCCAGCAGTTCCAGGAACGGGCCATTTTACTACGAGCAGTACTTC; cdr3_aa: CASSSRNGPFYYEQYF
d_call: TRBD2; j_call: TRBJ2-2; clone_size: NA; v_call: TRBV15; cdr3_nt: TGTGCCACCAGCAGACTAGCGGGCCCCGAAGGTACCGGGGAGCTGTTTTTT; cdr3_aa: CATSRLAGPEGTGELFF
d_call: TRBD2; j_call: TRBJ2-3; clone_size: NA; v_call: TRBV4-1; cdr3_nt: TGCGCCAGCAGCCAAGGGTACTTCACGGGAGGCTCGAGCACAGATACGCAGTATTTT; cdr3_aa: CASSQGYFTGGSSTDTQYF
d_call: TRBD1; j_call: TRBJ2-5; clone_size: NA; v_call: TRBV18; cdr3_nt: TGTGCCAGCTCACAGGACAGGGGGTACGAGACCCAGTACTTC; cdr3_aa: CASSQDRGYETQYF
d_call: NA; j_call: TRBJ2-2; clone_size: NA; v_call: TRBV5-8; cdr3_nt: TGTGCCAGCAGCTTAGGGGCGTCTTACACCGGGGAGCTGTTTTTT; cdr3_aa: CASSLGASYTGELFF
d_call: NA; j_call: TRBJ2-7; clone_size: NA; v_call: TRBV10-1; cdr3_nt: TGCGCCAGCAGTGAAGCCGGGACATCCTACGAGCAGTACTTC; cdr3_aa: CASSEAGTSYEQYF
d_call: NA; j_call: TRBJ2-3; clone_size: NA; v_call: TRBV5-4; cdr3_nt: TGTGCCAGCAGCCACTCCGGGGGTAGCACAGATACGCAGTATTTT; cdr3_aa: CASSHSGGSTDTQYF
d_call: NA; j_call: TRBJ2-7; clone_size: NA; v_call: TRBV7-9; cdr3_nt: TGTGCCAGCAGCTTCACAGGCTACGAGCAGTACTTC; cdr3_aa: CASSFTGYEQYF
d_call: NA; j_call: TRBJ1-1; clone_size: NA; v_call: TRBV6-5; cdr3_nt: TGTGCCAGCAGTTACGGCCAGGGATTCGGCACTGAAGCTTTCTTT; cdr3_aa: CASSYGQGFGTEAFF
d_call: NA; j_call: TRBJ1-5; clone_size: NA; v_call: TRBV28; cdr3_nt: TGTGCCAGCAGTCCATCGGGAGGTGGGAGACAGCCCCAGCATTTT; cdr3_aa: CASSPSGGGRQPQHF
d_call: NA; j_call: TRBJ2-3; clone_size: NA; v_call: TRBV2; cdr3_nt: TGTGCCAGCAGTGGCACTAGCAGTCGTGGAGATACGCAGTATTTT; cdr3_aa: CASSGTSSRGDTQYF
d_call: NA; j_call: TRBJ2-2; clone_size: once; v_call: TRBV7-3; cdr3_nt: TGTGCCAGCAGCCCATGGACCGGGGAGCTGTTTTTT; cdr3_aa: CASSPWTGELFF
d_call: TRBD1; j_call: TRBJ1-4; clone_size: NA; v_call: TRBV6-5; cdr3_nt: TGTGCCAGCAGTTCGACAGGGGGGCGTGAAAAACTGTTTTTT; cdr3_aa: CASSSTGGREKLFF
d_call: TRBD2; j_call: TRBJ2-5; clone_size: NA; v_call: TRBV5-4; cdr3_nt: TGTGCCCCTTCAGCGGGAGTAGCAGAGACCCAGTACTTC; cdr3_aa: CAPSAGVAETQYF
d_call: NA; j_call: TRBJ2-7; clone_size: NA; v_call: TRBV6-1; cdr3_nt: TGTGCCAGCAGTGAAATACGGCCTCCCAAGCAGTACTTC; cdr3_aa: CASSEIRPPKQYF
d_call: TRBD1; j_call: TRBJ1-1; clone_size: NA; v_call: TRBV5-1; cdr3_nt: TGCGCCAGCAGCTTGACAGGGGGCCCCTCCATGAACACTGAAGCTTTCTTT; cdr3_aa: CASSLTGGPSMNTEAFF
d_call: TRBD1; j_call: TRBJ1-2; clone_size: NA; v_call: TRBV6-6; cdr3_nt: TGTGCCAGCAGTTTTCTCGGACAGGAGGTTAGGTATGGCTACACCTTC; cdr3_aa: CASSFLGQEVRYGYTF
d_call: TRBD2; j_call: TRBJ2-1; clone_size: NA; v_call: TRBV27; cdr3_nt: TGTGCCAGCAGGACTAGCGGGAGTTTCAATGAGCAGTTCTTC; cdr3_aa: CASRTSGSFNEQFF
d_call: NA; j_call: TRBJ2-7; clone_size: NA; v_call: TRBV25-1; cdr3_nt: TGTGCCAGCAGTCCCCGTCCGGGACACAGCTCCTACGAGCAGTACTTC; cdr3_aa: CASSPRPGHSSYEQYF
d_call: NA; j_call: TRBJ2-7; clone_size: once; v_call: TRBV11-2; cdr3_nt: TGTGCCAGCAGCAGGCGGGTGTCCTCCTACGAGCAGTACTTC; cdr3_aa: CASSRRVSSYEQYF
d_call: NA; j_call: TRBJ2-1; clone_size: NA; v_call: TRBV5-5; cdr3_nt: TGTGCCAGCAGCTTGGAGCTTGTGGGGAGCTGGAATGAGCAGTTCTTC; cdr3_aa: CASSLELVGSWNEQFF
d_call: NA; j_call: TRBJ2-5; clone_size: NA; v_call: TRBV7-9; cdr3_nt: TGTGCCAGCAGCTTAAAGGTCGAGACCCAGTACTTC; cdr3_aa: CASSLKVETQYF
d_call: TRBD1; j_call: TRBJ1-2; clone_size: NA; v_call: TRBV18; cdr3_nt: TGTGCCAGCTCACCTGACAGGGAAGGGGGCGGCTACACCTTC; cdr3_aa: CASSPDREGGGYTF
d_call: NA; j_call: TRBJ2-1; clone_size: NA; v_call: TRBV28; cdr3_nt: TGTGCCAGCAGTTTAGGGCACCTTTACAATGAGCAGTTCTTC; cdr3_aa: CASSLGHLYNEQFF
d_call: NA; j_call: TRBJ2-7; clone_size: NA; v_call: TRBV5-1; cdr3_nt: TGCGCCAGCAGCTTGACCACCTACGAGCAGTACTTC; cdr3_aa: CASSLTTYEQYF
d_call: NA; j_call: TRBJ1-5; clone_size: once; v_call: TRBV15; cdr3_nt: TGTGCCACCAGCAGAGATTTTAGGGAACAGCCCCAGCATTTT; cdr3_aa: CATSRDFREQPQHF
d_call: TRBD2; j_call: TRBJ2-6; clone_size: NA; v_call: TRBV18; cdr3_nt: TGTGCCAGCTCCAGAGCGGGAGACGGTGGGGCCAACGTCCTGACTTTC; cdr3_aa: CASSRAGDGGANVLTF
d_call: NA; j_call: TRBJ2-5; clone_size: NA; v_call: TRBV10-1; cdr3_nt: TGCGCCAGCAGTGAGTCTCCCGGGGTTTCAGAGACCCAGTACTTC; cdr3_aa: CASSESPGVSETQYF
d_call: NA; j_call: TRBJ2-7; clone_size: NA; v_call: TRBV29-1; cdr3_nt: TGCAGCGTTCGGTCGCGACTGTCATCCTACGAGCAGTACTTC; cdr3_aa: CSVRSRLSSYEQYF
d_call: NA; j_call: TRBJ1-5; clone_size: NA; v_call: TRBV28; cdr3_nt: TGTGCCAGCAGTTTCCCGGCCAGGTTCTCATATGGGCCCCAGCATTTT; cdr3_aa: CASSFPARFSYGPQHF
d_call: NA; j_call: TRBJ2-2; clone_size: NA; v_call: TRBV11-2; cdr3_nt: TGTGCCAGCACCCTCAACACCGGGGAGCTGTTTTTT; cdr3_aa: CASTLNTGELFF
d_call: TRBD1; j_call: TRBJ2-1; clone_size: NA; v_call: TRBV19; cdr3_nt: TGTGCCAGTAGTATACAGGGACAGGGGGCGGTTGAGCAGTTCTTC; cdr3_aa: CASSIQGQGAVEQFF
d_call: TRBD2; j_call: TRBJ2-1; clone_size: NA; v_call: TRBV11-2; cdr3_nt: TGTGCCAGCAGCTTAGATAGGTCTAGCGGGAGGGTGTACAATGAGCAGTTCTTC; cdr3_aa: CASSLDRSSGRVYNEQFF
d_call: NA; j_call: TRBJ1-2; clone_size: few; v_call: TRBV7-9; cdr3_nt: TGTGCCAGCAGCTTAAAGGGTTGGGGACCCGTGTTAAACCGCTACACCTTC; cdr3_aa: CASSLKGWGPVLNRYTF
d_call: NA; j_call: TRBJ2-1; clone_size: NA; v_call: TRBV10-3; cdr3_nt: TGTGCCATCAGTGAGTCTTTAAACAATGAGCAGTTCTTC; cdr3_aa: CAISESLNNEQFF
d_call: NA; j_call: TRBJ2-5; clone_size: once; v_call: TRBV28; cdr3_nt: TGTGCCAGCAGTTCACCCGCGACAGGTACGGAGACCCAGTACTTC; cdr3_aa: CASSSPATGTETQYF
d_call: TRBD2; j_call: TRBJ2-7; clone_size: NA; v_call: TRBV5-6; cdr3_nt: TGTGCCAGCAGCTTGTCGCGGGGGAGCTCCTACGAGCAGTACTTC; cdr3_aa: CASSLSRGSSYEQYF
d_call: NA; j_call: TRBJ2-2; clone_size: once; v_call: TRBV5-4; cdr3_nt: TGTGCCAGCAGCTTGTACGTCGACGGGGAGCTGTTTTTT; cdr3_aa: CASSLYVDGELFF
d_call: NA; j_call: TRBJ2-3; clone_size: NA; v_call: TRBV7-2; cdr3_nt: TGTGCCAGCAGCTTAGATGAGGGCGCAGATACGCAGTATTTT; cdr3_aa: CASSLDEGADTQYF
d_call: TRBD2; j_call: TRBJ2-1; clone_size: NA; v_call: TRBV7-3; cdr3_nt: TGTGCCAGCAGTTTTACCGGGACTAGCGGGAGCAGAACCTACAATGAGCAGTTCTTC; cdr3_aa: CASSFTGTSGSRTYNEQFF
d_call: NA; j_call: TRBJ2-2; clone_size: NA; v_call: TRBV30; cdr3_nt: TGTGCCTGGAGTGTACGGGGGTCCCGGGAGCTGTTTTTT; cdr3_aa: CAWSVRGSRELFF
d_call: NA; j_call: TRBJ2-1; clone_size: few; v_call: TRBV7-2; cdr3_nt: TGTGCCAGCAGTCCTCTAGGACGACACGATGAGCAGTTCTTC; cdr3_aa: CASSPLGRHDEQFF
d_call: NA; j_call: TRBJ2-3; clone_size: NA; v_call: TRBV4-1; cdr3_nt: TGCGCCAGCAGCCAAAGGCGAGACAGCTCTAGCACAGATACGCAGTATTTT; cdr3_aa: CASSQRRDSSSTDTQYF
d_call: NA; j_call: TRBJ1-4; clone_size: NA; v_call: TRBV5-5; cdr3_nt: TGTGCCAGCACCCATTTAACTGTAACTAATGAAAAACTGTTTTTT; cdr3_aa: CASTHLTVTNEKLFF
d_call: NA; j_call: TRBJ1-2; clone_size: NA; v_call: TRBV30; cdr3_nt: TGTGCCTGGAGGATACAGGATTTGGGCGGCTACACCTTC; cdr3_aa: CAWRIQDLGGYTF
d_call: NA; j_call: TRBJ2-5; clone_size: NA; v_call: TRBV29-1; cdr3_nt: TGCAGCGTTGTATATAATGGGATCCCCTGGGAGACCCAGTACTTC; cdr3_aa: CSVVYNGIPWETQYF
d_call: NA; j_call: TRBJ2-1; clone_size: NA; v_call: TRBV27; cdr3_nt: TGTGCCAGCAGTTTACTGGGTGAGCAGTTCTTC; cdr3_aa: CASSLLGEQFF